This T cell receptor (beta chain) was captured in a study of technical replicates of blood from a few donors. Clones were read by immunoSEQ multiplex PCR, and TCRdb kept only the in-frame ones, dropping some. The sample consists of about 88,000 clones, 85% to 95% of them appearing once. The CDR3 runs to 16 residues. The V gene's germline CDR1 is SGHTA and CDR2 FQGNSA. V trimming: 4 bases; J trimming: 4 bases; junction bases outside the gene matches: 9. Sequenced sample: T cells isolated from PBMCs. The receptor comes from a human donor in good health. The rearrangement links TRBV7-2 to TRBJ2-5; TRBD2 matches at 10 bases. The CDR3 protein is CASSYGGLAGVETQYF. The CDR3 bases are TGTGCCAGCAGCTACGGGGGGCTAGCGGGAGTAGAGACCCAGTACTTC.